This TCR beta chain comes out of a study of control samples from healthy donors and cancer patients. Using immunoSEQ multiplex PCR, the repertoire was profiled, and TCRdb retains in-frame clones only, with some absent. The sample has 100,000 to 150,000 clones, just over 90% seen once. The CDR3 sequence is 14 residues long. In germline, CDR1 is SNHLY, CDR2 FYNNEI. V was cut by 8 bases and J by 4 bases, with 18 bases left in between. The sample was PBMCs. The chain employs TRBV2 and TRBJ2-7; D is tentatively TRBD1 or TRBD2 (5 bases each). The origin of this receptor is a man between 45 and 60 years old with head and neck cancer. CDR3 in amino acids: CASDAGTAAYEQYF. The CDR3 DNA follows: TGTGCCAGCGATGCCGGGACCGCGGCATACGAGCAGTACTTC.